Shown below are 24 T cell receptor beta chains from a single sample sequenced in a study of graft-versus-host responses after intestinal transplantation (dated by TCRdb to the early 2020s). The antigens these receptors bind are not known. Taken with the paper, the label for time point translates to: cells obtained before transplantation from donor or recipient. The protocol used for the library was the immunoSEQ multiplex PCR assay. The source is immuneACCESS, and TCRdb retained only in-frame sequences with V and J called. Part of the clones is not carried over; for the studies checked, unresolved V genes explain less than half of this, and the remainder is unexplained. The sample table holds more than 90,000 clones, of which more than 90% were seen once. Of the sample, about 0.2% is held by the ten largest clones. The input for sequencing was unstimulated CD4+ T cells sorted from spleen or lymph node cells, taken before transplant. All receptors come from a human donor who was the organ donor for an intestinal transplant.

The V and J genes are TRBV20-1 and TRBJ2-5; no firm D call. The CDR3 extends over 11 amino acids. Germline V gene sequence: CDR1 DFQATT, CDR2 SNEGSKA (reference sequence). Trimming removed 6 bases at V and 7 bases at J, with 12 bases between. The CDR3: CSAEPPVTQYF. For the CDR3, the DNA is TGCAGTGCGGAACCACCTGTGACCCAGTACTTC.

This chain uses TRBV28 with TRBJ1-3, with D perhaps matching TRBD1 (5 bases). The CDR3 runs to 15 residues. V was cut by 8 bases and J by 0 bases, with 14 bases left in between. Germline V gene data show CDR1 as MDHEN and CDR2 as SYDVKM. DNA for the CDR3: TGTGCCAGCCGACAGCTGACTGGCTCTGGAAACACCATATATTTT. Translated, it gives CASRQLTGSGNTIYF.

Note on this clone: The sample holds other DNA sequences that translate to the same CDR3. The chain combines TRBV4-1 with TRBJ2-5; possible D gene TRBD2, 6 bases. Germline loops: CDR1 MGHRA, CDR2 YSYEKL. The germline V and J ends were trimmed by 3 bases and 6 bases, with 14 bases remaining between them. This CDR3 contains 14 residues. The CDR3 loop reads CASSHRDSEQTQYF. CDR3 nucleotide sequence: TGCGCCAGCAGCCATCGGGACTCTGAGCAGACCCAGTACTTC.

The V call is TRBV4-1, the J call TRBJ2-3; 8 bases line up with TRBD2. This CDR3 contains 15 residues. V lost 1 base, J lost 8 bases, and 8 bases stayed unmatched. The V gene's germline CDR1 is MGHRA and CDR2 YSYEKL. The CDR3 DNA follows: TGCGCCAGCAGCCAAGTGGGACTAGTCACGGGTACGCAGTATTTT. It codes for CASSQVGLVTGTQYF.

The V gene is TRBV7-2, the J gene TRBJ1-1; TRBD1 is a possible D gene (5 bases). CDR1 SGHTA and CDR2 FQGNSA come from the germline V gene. This CDR3 contains 14 residues. V was cut by 3 bases and J by 1 base, with 9 bases left in between. CDR3 in DNA: TGTGCCAGCAGCTTGCGGAGGGGGAACACTGAAGCTTTCTTT. Residues: CASSLRRGNTEAFF.

This chain links TRBV4-3 with TRBJ2-7, with TRBD1 as a possible D gene (7 bases). Germline V gene lookup returns CDR1 LGHNA and CDR2 YSLEER. CDR3 length equals 14 residues. V dropped 3 bases and J dropped 6 bases, with 15 bases sitting between them. CDR3 amino acids: CASSHDREVGEQYF. The CDR3 region has the DNA TGCGCCAGCAGCCACGACAGGGAGGTCGGCGAGCAGTACTTC.

The chain employs TRBV5-4 and TRBJ1-1, with a possible D match to TRBD1 (5 bases). Trimming stripped 4 bases from V and 2 bases from J, with 15 bases between. There are 15 residues in the CDR3. Germline assignment: CDR1 SGHNT and CDR2 YYREEE (reference sequence). The CDR3 protein is CASSGDVGLNTEAFF. The CDR3, as DNA: TGTGCCAGCAGCGGGGATGTGGGGCTTAACACTGAAGCTTTCTTT. The variable domain in full, completed from reference TRBV5-4 and TRBJ1-1, reads ETGVTQSPTHLIKTRGQQVTLRCSSQSGHNTVSWYQQALGQGPQFIFQYYREEENGRGNFPPRFSGLQFPNYSSELNVNALELDDSALYLCASSGDVGLNTEAFFGQGTRLTVV.

V gene TRBV6-1 combines with J gene TRBJ2-3, with TRBD2 matching over 14 bases. There are 15 residues in the CDR3. The V segment lost 7 bases and the J segment 4 bases; nucleotides outside the gene matches: 4. Germline V gene lookup returns CDR1 MNHNS and CDR2 SASEGT. CDR3 bases: TGTGCCAGCAACAGACTAGCGGGAGGGTCAGATACGCAGTATTTT. It encodes CASNRLAGGSDTQYF.

Concerning this clone itself: Its ends do not fully match the called genes, so a read error is possible. The genes are TRBV18 and TRBJ2-2; the match to TRBD1 covers 8 bases. CDR1 and CDR2 from the germline V gene are KGHSH and LQKENI. This CDR3 is built from 16 residues. The CDR3 sequence: CVSSPVGQGNTGELFF. DNA of the CDR3: TGTGTCAGCTCCCCCGTAGGACAGGGAAACACCGGGGAGCTGTTTTTT.

This sequence joins TRBV7-2 and TRBJ2-6; 7 nucleotides agree with TRBD1. With V trimmed by 3 bases and J by 2 bases, 1 base remained unmatched. The CDR3 runs 15 residues. CDR1 and CDR2 from the germline V gene are SGHTA and FQGNSA. The CDR3 protein is CASSLTGTGANVLTF. CDR3 DNA: TGTGCCAGCAGCTTGACAGGGACTGGGGCCAACGTCCTGACTTTC.

The V and J genes are TRBV5-1 and TRBJ2-2; D unresolved. This CDR3 comprises 14 residues. CDR1 SGHRS and CDR2 YFSETQ come from the germline V gene. Trimming took 6 bases from V and 2 from J, leaving 11 bases between them. The DNA for the CDR3 is TGCGCCAGCACCCCTACCCATAACACCGGGGAGCTGTTTTTT. The encoded protein is CASTPTHNTGELFF.

The DNA of the CDR3 is TGTGCCAGCAGTTCAAAGCGAGACTTGTACCAAGAGACCCAGTACTTC. It codes for CASSSKRDLYQETQYF. This chain uses TRBV7-6 with TRBJ2-5; D not certain. This CDR3 is 16 amino acids long. Germline CDR1 SGHVS, CDR2 FNYEAQ. The V end was cut by 6 bases, the J end by 0 bases, with 17 bases between.

The CDR3 loop is CASRQGAETQYF. For the CDR3, the DNA is TGTGCCAGCAGACAGGGGGCGGAGACCCAGTACTTC. The gene calls are TRBV11-2 and TRBJ2-5; TRBD1 matches at 9 bases. V gave up 6 bases and J gave up 5 bases; unmatched junction bases: 1. The germline gives CDR1 SGHAT, CDR2 FQNNGV. This CDR3 region has 12 residues.

This sequence joins TRBV18 and TRBJ1-3; maybe TRBD1 (5 bases). The CDR3 consists of 14 residues. Germline V gives CDR1 KGHSH, CDR2 LQKENI. The ends were cut back, 1 base at V and 2 bases at J, with 6 bases in the middle. Written as DNA, the CDR3 is TGTGCCAGCTCACCACAGGGGACTGGAAACACCATATATTTT. This encodes CASSPQGTGNTIYF.

This rearrangement joins TRBV29-1 to TRBJ1-1; 8 nucleotides align to TRBD1. V lost 4 bases to trimming and J lost 3 bases; unmatched junction nucleotides: 7. The CDR3 has 14 residues. The germline gives CDR1 SQVTM, CDR2 ANQGSEA. The DNA for the CDR3 is TGCAGCGTTGCACAGGGGGTAGTGGACACTGAAGCTTTCTTT. Encoded protein: CSVAQGVVDTEAFF.

The V and J genes are TRBV5-1 and TRBJ1-4; 9 nucleotides line up with TRBD1. The length of the CDR3 is 20 residues. CDR1 SGHRS and CDR2 YFSETQ come from the germline V gene. Losses at the gene ends were 0 bases for V and 4 bases for J; bases not matched to a gene: 16. CDR3 DNA sequence: TGCGCCAGCAGCTTGGTACCGGGACAGGGATTTATAGGCGATAATGAAAAACTGTTTTTT. The encoded protein is CASSLVPGQGFIGDNEKLFF.

In its sample, this clone was seen once. This rearrangement joins TRBV9 to TRBJ2-6; 8 bases are a match to TRBD2. Germline CDR1 and CDR2: SGDLS and YYNGEE. There are 19 residues in the CDR3. Trimming took 4 bases from V and 0 from J; bases not matched to a gene: 12. The CDR3 region is CASSPQPGTSPSGANVLTF. The CDR3 nucleotides read TGTGCCAGCAGCCCCCAGCCCGGGACTAGTCCCTCTGGGGCCAACGTCCTGACTTTC.

This chain links TRBV5-4 with TRBJ2-7, with D possibly being TRBD1 or TRBD2 (5 bases each). Deletions cut 4 bases from V and 2 bases from J, with 22 bases between. This CDR3 is 17 amino acids long. Per germline, CDR1 SGHNT and CDR2 YYREEE (reference sequence). The CDR3 loop reads CASSQDRSEGRPYEQYF. The CDR3 nucleotides read TGTGCCAGCAGCCAAGATAGGAGTGAGGGGCGGCCCTACGAGCAGTACTTC.

V and J are TRBV19 and TRBJ2-5; D call uncertain. The CDR3 totals 12 residues. V was trimmed by 6 bases and J by 7 bases, leaving 12 bases between them. CDR1 is LNHDA, CDR2 SQIVND, per germline (reference sequence). The CDR3 spells CASSRTKGTQYF. CDR3 nucleotides: TGTGCCAGTAGCCGAACGAAGGGGACCCAGTACTTC.

V usage is TRBV6-5 and J usage is TRBJ1-1; 7 nucleotides line up with TRBD1. Germline CDR1 is MNHEY and CDR2 is SVGAGI. The CDR3 contains 16 residues. V trimming: 2 bases; J trimming: 0 bases; junction bases outside the gene matches: 6. CDR3 in amino acids: CASSYKGALMNTEAFF. The CDR3 region has the DNA TGTGCCAGCAGTTACAAGGGGGCTCTAATGAACACTGAAGCTTTCTTT.

The rearrangement uses TRBV30 and TRBJ1-6; D unresolved. V lost 0 bases and J lost 8, with 14 bases in between. Germline V gives CDR1 GTSNPN, CDR2 SVGIG (reference sequence). This CDR3 comprises 15 residues. The CDR3 loop reads CAWSVRGPWDSPLHF. For the CDR3, the DNA is TGTGCCTGGAGTGTACGTGGCCCGTGGGATTCACCCCTCCACTTT.

The chain employs TRBV7-9 and TRBJ2-7, with 10 bases lining up with TRBD1. The germline gives CDR1 SEHNR, CDR2 FQNEAQ (reference sequence). V was clipped by 2 bases and J by 4 bases; unmatched bases: 5. The CDR3 consists of 15 residues. The CDR3: CASSLNDRGPYEQYF. The CDR3 DNA follows: TGTGCCAGCAGCTTAAATGACAGGGGGCCTTACGAGCAGTACTTC. The full variable domain, in which reference TRBV7-9 and TRBJ2-7 provide the parts outside the CDR3, is DTGVSQNPRHKITKRGQNVTFRCDPISEHNRLYWYRQTLGQGPEFLTYFQNEAQLEKSRLLSDRFSAERPKGSFSTLEIQRTEQGDSAMYLCASSLNDRGPYEQYFGPGTRLTVT.

This clone came up a few times. As DNA, the CDR3 is TGTGCCAGCAGCCTTAAGCAGCGCACAGATACGCAGTATTTT. Translation: CASSLKQRTDTQYF. The chain links TRBV5-4 to TRBJ2-3; D gene uncertain. V was cut by 4 bases and J by 1 base, with 10 bases left in between. CDR1 SGHNT and CDR2 YYREEE come from the germline V gene (reference sequence). The CDR3 is 14 amino acids.

The chain has TRBV7-2 and TRBJ2-1; 10 bases agree with TRBD2. The CDR3 covers 14 residues. The V segment lost 7 bases and the J segment 6 bases; nucleotides outside the gene matches: 6. The germline gives CDR1 SGHTA, CDR2 FQGNSA. The CDR3, as DNA: TGTGCCAGCACCCGAGCGGGAGGGGTCAATGAGCAGTTCTTC. Protein: CASTRAGGVNEQFF. Complete variable domain (other parts from reference TRBV7-2 and TRBJ2-1): GAGVSQSPSNKVTEKGKDVELRCDPISGHTALYWYRQSLGQGLEFLIYFQGNSAPDKSGLPSDRFSAERTGGSVSTLTIQRTQQEDSAVYLCASTRAGGVNEQFFGPGTRLTVL.